Listed here are 21 T cell receptor beta chains from one sample, sequenced in a study of T cell responses to AZD1222 COVID-19 vaccine. The method was immunoSEQ multiplex PCR; TCRdb's version includes in-frame clones alone and lacks a portion of them. Among about 140,000 clones listed, more than 90% were seen once. This sample comprised peripheral blood, obtained on day 0 of AZD1222 vaccination. The receptors shown here come from an adult in good health.

This clone appeared once. The chain joins TRBV6-5 to TRBJ2-3; D may be TRBD1 or TRBD2 (5 bases each). Deletions cut 4 bases from V and 2 bases from J, with 16 bases between. CDR3 length: 16 residues. Germline V gene sequence: CDR1 MNHEY, CDR2 SVGAGI. The chain's CDR3 is CASSSMGRQFTDTQYF. The CDR3 nucleotides are TGTGCCAGCAGTTCGATGGGACGACAATTCACAGATACGCAGTATTTT.

The chain has TRBV28 and TRBJ1-5; 10 nucleotides align to TRBD1. The CDR3 is made up of 15 amino acids. Germline CDR1 and CDR2: MDHEN and SYDVKM. J was trimmed by 4 bases and V by 3 bases; bases with no gene match: 3. CDR3 region: CASSFMGQGNQPQHF. The CDR3, as DNA: TGTGCCAGCAGTTTCATGGGACAGGGGAATCAGCCCCAGCATTTT.

This clone appeared once. The V gene is TRBV10-3, the J gene TRBJ1-6; no clear D gene. This CDR3 is 13 amino acids long. Germline CDR1 is ENHRY and CDR2 is SYGVKD. V gave up 0 bases and J gave up 10 bases, with 7 bases separating them. CDR3 sequence: CAISESIASPLHF. CDR3 nucleotides: TGTGCCATCAGTGAGTCGATAGCATCACCCCTCCACTTT.

The chain couples TRBV28 to TRBJ2-7; possible D gene TRBD2, 5 bases. Germline values: CDR1 MDHEN, CDR2 SYDVKM. Trimming left V 5 bases short and J 4 bases short, with 24 bases between. This CDR3 contains 17 residues. CDR3 in amino acids: CASSARRGWQEDYEQYF. CDR3 coding DNA: TGTGCCAGCAGTGCTAGGCGCGGTTGGCAGGAGGATTACGAGCAGTACTTC.

This clone appeared a few times. The chain carries TRBV6-4 and TRBJ2-3, with 11 bases aligning to TRBD2. The CDR3 is 15 amino acids. Losses at the gene ends were 7 bases for V and 0 bases for J; bases not matched to a gene: 3. Germline assignment: CDR1 MRHNA and CDR2 SNTAGT. The CDR3 nucleotides are TGTGCCAGCACCCGGACTAGCGGGAGCACAGATACGCAGTATTTT. The encoded protein is CASTRTSGSTDTQYF.

V gene TRBV19 combines with J gene TRBJ1-1; D uncertain. Germline V gene data show CDR1 as LNHDA and CDR2 as SQIVND (reference sequence). Trimming left V 8 bases short and J 2 bases short, with 6 bases between. This CDR3 comprises 11 residues. In DNA form, the CDR3 reads TGTGCCAGTCGATCCAACACTGAAGCTTTCTTT. Amino acids: CASRSNTEAFF. The full variable domain, rest sourced from reference TRBV19 and TRBJ1-1, is DGGITQSPKYLFRKEGQNVTLSCEQNLNHDAMYWYRQDPGQGLRLIYYSQIVNDFQKGDIAEGYSVSREKKESFPLTVTSAQKNPTAFYLCASRSNTEAFFGQGTRLTVV.

The chain employs TRBV5-1 and TRBJ2-6, with no clear D. Germline V gives CDR1 SGHRS, CDR2 YFSETQ. The CDR3 has 14 amino acids. Trimming stripped 6 bases from V and 2 bases from J, with 9 bases between. The CDR3 bases are TGCGCCAGCACCCTAGATCCTGGGGCCAACGTCCTGACTTTC. The encoded protein is CASTLDPGANVLTF.

This sequence joins TRBV5-4 and TRBJ2-5, with 9 bases that match TRBD2. The CDR3 length is 14 residues. Germline CDR1 SGHNT, CDR2 YYREEE (reference sequence). The J segment lost 4 bases and the V segment lost 4 bases, leaving 5 bases of the junction unmatched. The CDR3 DNA reads TGTGCCAGCAGCCCGCCGGGACTAGCAGAGACCCAGTACTTC. Amino acid sequence: CASSPPGLAETQYF.

The chain employs TRBV7-2 and TRBJ2-2, with 10 bases identical to TRBD2. V dropped 5 bases and J dropped 6; count of bases not matched to a gene: 9. CDR3 length equals 16 residues. Germline V gives CDR1 SGHTA, CDR2 FQGNSA. This chain's CDR3 is CASSRTSGEGAGELFF. The DNA for the CDR3 is TGTGCCAGCAGCCGGACTAGCGGAGAAGGGGCCGGGGAGCTGTTTTTT.

The chain employs TRBV7-9 and TRBJ2-6; D possibly corresponds to TRBD1 (6 bases). The CDR3 spans 17 residues. V was trimmed by 3 bases and J by 0 bases, leaving 12 bases between them. The germline CDR1 and CDR2 sequences are SEHNR and FQNEAQ (reference sequence). CDR3 DNA: TGTGCCAGCAGCTTTACAGGGTCACTCTCTGGGGCCAACGTCCTGACTTTC. This codes for CASSFTGSLSGANVLTF.

This chain links TRBV6-1 with TRBJ2-1; TRBD2 matches at 7 bases. The CDR3 runs to 14 residues. V was clipped by 1 base and J by 13 bases; unmatched bases: 10. Germline assignment: CDR1 MNHNS and CDR2 SASEGT. The CDR3 loop reads CASSEVERDSAQFF. For the CDR3, the DNA is TGTGCCAGCAGTGAAGTCGAGCGGGACTCGGCTCAGTTCTTC.

This rearrangement joins TRBV5-3 to TRBJ2-3; 8 bases map to TRBD2. TRBV5-3 is flagged as an ORF with uncertain function. With V trimmed by 0 bases and J by 6 bases, 9 bases remained unmatched. The CDR3 contains 16 residues. The CDR3: CARSLAGTSRNDTQYF. For the CDR3, the DNA is TGTGCCAGAAGCTTGGCCGGGACTAGTCGAAATGATACGCAGTATTTT.

The CDR3 reads CASSLTSHRGTDTQYF. The CDR3 DNA reads TGTGCCAGCAGCTTGACTTCGCACAGGGGCACAGATACGCAGTATTTT. This chain joins TRBV5-5 and TRBJ2-3, with a tentative D call TRBD1 (6 bases). The V gene lost 1 base and the J gene lost 1 base, with 13 bases spanning the gap. This CDR3 spans 16 amino acids. Germline V gene lookup returns CDR1 SGHKS and CDR2 YYEKEE (reference sequence).

The chain joins TRBV10-1 to TRBJ2-1, with TRBD2 matching 7 bases. V lost 1 base and J lost 2; bases outside the gene matches: 5. CDR3 size: 16 residues. The germline V gene encodes CDR1 WNHNN and CDR2 SYGVQD (reference sequence). CDR3 sequence (DNA): TGCGCCAGCAGTGAGTTCCCGCGGGAGACCTACAATGAGCAGTTCTTC. Translation gives CASSEFPRETYNEQFF.

The sample holds one count of this clone. V is TRBV24-1 and J is TRBJ1-2; maybe TRBD1 (5 bases). From germline, CDR1 is KGHDR and CDR2 SFDVKD. This CDR3 has 14 amino acids. The V end lost 3 bases, the J end lost 3 bases, and 10 bases lay between the germline ends. CDR3 bases: TGTGCCACCAGTGATCCCCAGGGCGACTATGGCTACACCTTC. Its translation is CATSDPQGDYGYTF.

Only one count was recorded for this clone. This chain links TRBV3-1 (or the pseudogene TRBV3-2) with TRBJ2-5; 12 bases align to TRBD2. Trimming took 2 bases from V and 4 from J; bases not matched to a gene: 5. The CDR3 consists of 16 residues. Germline CDR1 and CDR2: LGHDT and YNNKEL (reference sequence). The chain's CDR3 is CASSQLAGGPGETQYF. In nucleotides, the CDR3 is TGTGCCAGCAGCCAACTAGCGGGGGGGCCTGGAGAGACCCAGTACTTC.

V gene TRBV18 combines with J gene TRBJ1-2, with TRBD1 identical over 9 bases. CDR3 length: 17 residues. The ends lost 3 bases at V and 6 bases at J; junction bases unmatched: 14. Germline loops: CDR1 KGHSH, CDR2 LQKENI. The CDR3 reads CASSPNSIQGATDGYTF. The CDR3 DNA follows: TGTGCCAGCTCACCCAACAGTATACAGGGGGCTACGGATGGCTACACCTTC.

The chain couples TRBV7-2 to TRBJ2-3; D gene unclear. There are 13 residues in the CDR3. With 2 bases removed from V and 4 bases from J, the gap between germline ends came to 7 bases. The germline V gene encodes CDR1 SGHTA and CDR2 FQGNSA. The CDR3 DNA follows: TGTGCCAGCAGCTTACAGGCGGCAGATACGCAGTATTTT. Encoded protein: CASSLQAADTQYF.

This clone appeared a single time. The J gene is TRBJ1-2, the V gene TRBV28; no definite D call. The V end lost 4 bases, the J end lost 7 bases, and 7 bases lay between the germline ends. The CDR3 sequence is 11 residues long. Germline values: CDR1 MDHEN, CDR2 SYDVKM. The CDR3 reads CASSSAGGYTF. CDR3 coding DNA: TGTGCCAGCAGTTCCGCAGGTGGCTACACCTTC.

The rearrangement uses TRBV13 and TRBJ1-2, with D unresolved. Trimming removed 2 bases at V and 6 bases at J, with 10 bases between. CDR1 PRHDT and CDR2 FYEKMQ come from the germline V gene (reference sequence). This CDR3 is built from 13 residues. The CDR3 is CASSLTGSDGYTF. CDR3 coding DNA: TGTGCCAGCAGCTTAACGGGGAGTGATGGCTACACCTTC.

The V call is TRBV7-8, the J call TRBJ2-5; D uncertain. Germline loops: CDR1 SGHVS, CDR2 FQNEAQ. Trimming took 3 bases from V and 2 from J, leaving 10 bases between them. CDR3 length: 14 amino acids. CDR3 residues: CASSFSWVQETQYF. CDR3 in DNA: TGTGCCAGCAGCTTCTCCTGGGTGCAAGAGACCCAGTACTTC. Drawing the rest from reference TRBV7-8 and TRBJ2-5, the complete variable domain is GAGVSQSPRYKVAKRGQDVALRCDPISGHVSLFWYQQALGQGPEFLTYFQNEAQLDKSGLPSDRFFAERPEGSVSTLKIQRTQQEDSAVYLCASSFSWVQETQYFGPGTRLLVL.